This T cell receptor (beta chain) is drawn from a study of shared clonotypes between healthy human individuals. Recent acute infections and vaccinations were absent in the healthy HIV-negative adult donors. Produced via immunoSEQ multiplex PCR; TCRdb's table is partial and in-frame only. Of some 2,500,000 clones detected, under 95% appear once; the ten largest clones hold 0.35% to 0.45%. CDR1 and CDR2 (germline): MNHNS, SASEGT. V was shortened by 7 bases and J by 5 bases, with 14 bases between the two germline ends. This CDR3 is built from 14 residues. The chain joins TRBV6-1 to TRBJ2-2; possible D gene TRBD1, 6 bases. The TCR sequence derives from a young man in good health. Some clones in this sample may be carry-over from other donors' samples. The sequenced material came from naive CD4+ T cells from PBMCs. Indicated subset: CD45RA+ positively selected. In DNA form, the CDR3 reads TGTGCCAGCAATTCAGGGGTGGGAACCGGGGAGCTGTTTTTT. It encodes CASNSGVGTGELFF.